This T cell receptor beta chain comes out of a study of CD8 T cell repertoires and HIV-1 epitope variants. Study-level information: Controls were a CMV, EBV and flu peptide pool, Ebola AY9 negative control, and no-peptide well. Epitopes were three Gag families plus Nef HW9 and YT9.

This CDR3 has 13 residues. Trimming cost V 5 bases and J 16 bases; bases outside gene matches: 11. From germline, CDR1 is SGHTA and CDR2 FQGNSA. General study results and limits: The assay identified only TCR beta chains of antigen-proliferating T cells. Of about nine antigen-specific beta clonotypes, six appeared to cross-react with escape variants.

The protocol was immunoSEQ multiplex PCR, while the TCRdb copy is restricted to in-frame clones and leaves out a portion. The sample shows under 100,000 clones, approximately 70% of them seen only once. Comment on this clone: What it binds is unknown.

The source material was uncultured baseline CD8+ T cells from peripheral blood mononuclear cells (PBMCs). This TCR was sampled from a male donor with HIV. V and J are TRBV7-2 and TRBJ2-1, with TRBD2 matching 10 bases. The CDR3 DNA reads TGTGCCAGCAGCCCAAACCTAGCGGGGGAGGACTTCTTC. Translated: CASSPNLAGEDFF.